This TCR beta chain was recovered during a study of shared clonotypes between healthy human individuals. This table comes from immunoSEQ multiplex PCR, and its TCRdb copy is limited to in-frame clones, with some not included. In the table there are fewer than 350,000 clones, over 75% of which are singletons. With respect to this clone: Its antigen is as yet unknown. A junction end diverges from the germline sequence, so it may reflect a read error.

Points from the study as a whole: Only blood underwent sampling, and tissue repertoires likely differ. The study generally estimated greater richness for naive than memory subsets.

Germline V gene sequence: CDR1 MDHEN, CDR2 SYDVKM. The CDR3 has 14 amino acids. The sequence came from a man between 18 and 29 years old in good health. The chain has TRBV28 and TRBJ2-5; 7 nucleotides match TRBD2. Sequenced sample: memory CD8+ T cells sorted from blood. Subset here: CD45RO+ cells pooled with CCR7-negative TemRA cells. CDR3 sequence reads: CASIRAGSQGTQYF. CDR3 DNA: TGTGCCAGCATTAGAGCGGGGAGTCAAGGGACCCAGTACTTC.